This T cell receptor beta chain was recovered during a study of T cells in Graves' hyperthyroidism and ophthalmopathy. Study-wide points: Ophthalmopathy onset followed model prediction by a median roughly 6.5 months.

RNA transcripts were the template for amplifying TCR beta CDR3 regions. During a first-round RT-PCR of the TCR CDR3, the HTBI primer set was used. TCRdb independently ran MiXCR on the multiplex PCR reads; one entry per CDR3 protein. The sample records 460,000 or so distinct CDR3 sequences, around 15% being singletons. V lost 5 bases to trimming and J lost 6 bases; unmatched junction nucleotides: 11. The CDR3 is made up of 15 amino acids. This clonotype was recorded many times. Its target is not known. For Graves' hyperthyroidism to be stable, ophthalmopathy could not progress within 18 months. This TCR was sampled from a woman younger than 35 with Graves' hyperthyroidism. Sequencing was done on a sample of blood. This chain uses TRBV12-3 or TRBV12-4 with TRBJ2-5; TRBD2 agrees at 8 bases. The CDR3 nucleotides are TGTGCCAGCAGTCCGATTCCGGGACTAGGAAAGACCCAGTACTTC. Translating it yields CASSPIPGLGKTQYF.